Following are 24 T cell receptor beta chains from one sample sequenced in a study of blood T cell repertoires in COVID-19. Some clones are missing from TCRdb's copy, which holds only in-frame ones; the method was immunoSEQ multiplex PCR. The sample consists of some 50,000 clones, approximately 90% of them appearing once. Sequencing was done on a sample of peripheral blood. The receptors come from a man between 60 and 70 years old with acute or convalescent COVID-19.

The chain joins TRBV18 to TRBJ1-6; 11 bases align to TRBD1. This CDR3 comprises 17 residues. Germline CDR1 reads KGHSH; CDR2 reads LQKENI. V lost 3 bases to trimming and J lost 10 bases; unmatched junction nucleotides: 11. The CDR3 loop reads CASSPILPGQGGSPLHF. CDR3 in DNA: TGTGCCAGCTCACCGATCCTTCCGGGACAGGGGGGATCACCCCTCCACTTT.

The rearrangement joins TRBV7-2 to TRBJ1-2, with TRBD1 matching 7 bases. After removal of 1 base from V and 0 bases from J, the junction contained 2 bases not matched to a gene. The CDR3 loop spans 15 amino acids. Germline CDR1 SGHTA, CDR2 FQGNSA. The CDR3 loop is CASSLGQGANYGYTF. The CDR3 nucleotides read TGTGCCAGCAGCTTAGGACAGGGAGCTAACTATGGCTACACCTTC.

The chain joins TRBV9 to TRBJ1-1; possible D gene TRBD1, 6 bases. CDR1 is SGDLS and CDR2 is YYNGEE in the germline V gene. This CDR3 is 16 amino acids long. V was clipped by 1 base and J by 2 bases, with 15 bases between them. The CDR3 sequence: CASSVLDSSPNTEAFF. Written as DNA, the CDR3 is TGTGCCAGCAGCGTATTGGACAGCTCACCTAACACTGAAGCTTTCTTT.

The gene calls are TRBV9 and TRBJ1-3, with 9 bases that match TRBD1. The CDR3 is made up of 16 amino acids. Germline V gene sequence: CDR1 SGDLS, CDR2 YYNGEE. Trimming took 2 bases from V and 0 from J; bases not matched to a gene: 3. CDR3 in amino acids: CASSVGDRVSGNTIYF. CDR3 DNA sequence: TGTGCCAGCAGCGTTGGGGACAGGGTCTCTGGAAACACCATATATTTT.

This chain links TRBV27 with TRBJ1-1; 8 bases fit TRBD1. The CDR3 runs 15 residues. The V gene's germline CDR1 is MNHEY and CDR2 SMNVEV (reference sequence). The J segment lost 4 bases and the V segment lost 6 bases, leaving 10 bases of the junction unmatched. Here the CDR3 reads CASSPWTGLGTEAFF. The CDR3 DNA follows: TGTGCCAGCAGCCCATGGACAGGGTTGGGCACTGAAGCTTTCTTT.

The genes are TRBV9 and TRBJ2-3, with D possibly TRBD2 on 6 matching bases. V lost 5 bases to trimming and J lost 3 bases, with 16 bases between them. CDR3 length: 15 residues. Germline V lookup: CDR1 SGDLS, CDR2 YYNGEE. The CDR3, as DNA: TGTGCCAGCAGGGACCACTCGGAGGGGACAGATACGCAGTATTTT. Its translation is CASRDHSEGTDTQYF.

The chain is built from TRBV7-9 and TRBJ2-5; 9 positions match TRBD1. The CDR3 is 14 amino acids. V was pared by 1 base and J by 7 bases, with 4 bases of the junction left unmatched. Germline V gene sequence: CDR1 SEHNR, CDR2 FQNEAQ (reference sequence). CDR3 protein: CASSLDRQGGTQYF. For the CDR3, the DNA is TGTGCCAGCAGCTTAGACAGACAGGGGGGGACCCAGTACTTC.

The chain is built from TRBV27 and TRBJ2-1; the match to TRBD2 covers 13 bases. Germline CDR1 is MNHEY and CDR2 is SMNVEV (reference sequence). V lost 2 bases and J lost 2; bases outside the gene matches: 6. This CDR3 contains 18 residues. CDR3 coding DNA: TGTGCCAGCAGTTTACCGAGACTAGCGGGGGGTCCCTACAATGAGCAGTTCTTC. It is translated as CASSLPRLAGGPYNEQFF.

The chain's CDR3 is CASSRAPGTGDEQYF. For the CDR3, the DNA is TGTGCCAGCAGTCGTGCCCCCGGGACAGGGGACGAGCAGTACTTC. The chain has TRBV7-2 and TRBJ2-7; 10 positions match TRBD1. Germline CDR1 SGHTA, CDR2 FQGNSA. CDR3 length: 15 residues. V lost 6 bases and J lost 5; bases outside the gene matches: 10. Full variable domain (remainder filled in from reference TRBV7-2 and TRBJ2-7): GAGVSQSPSNKVTEKGKDVELRCDPISGHTALYWYRQSLGQGLEFLIYFQGNSAPDKSGLPSDRFSAERTGGSVSTLTIQRTQQEDSAVYLCASSRAPGTGDEQYFGPGTRLTVT.

The chain has TRBV19 and TRBJ2-1; D possibly corresponds to TRBD1 (5 bases). The CDR3 contains 13 residues. Germline-derived CDR1 and CDR2 are LNHDA and SQIVND (reference sequence). Trimming took off 4 bases at V and 7 bases at J, with 11 bases between the two ends. As DNA, the CDR3 is TGTGCCAGTAGTAGGCCCCAGGGAAATGAGCAGTTCTTC. It encodes CASSRPQGNEQFF.

The chain employs TRBV6-5 and TRBJ1-2; a weak D match, TRBD1 (6 bases). Looked up from germline, CDR1 is MNHEY and CDR2 is SVGAGI. V lost 5 bases and J 2 bases, leaving 15 bases between the germline ends. This CDR3 comprises 15 residues. This CDR3 reads CASSPRRTANYGYTF. CDR3 sequence (DNA): TGTGCCAGCAGTCCCCGCCGGACAGCAAACTATGGCTACACCTTC.

The CDR3 DNA follows: TGTGCCAGTTTCGACAGGGGTTCCTACAATGAGCAGTTCTTC. Residues: CASFDRGSYNEQFF. V gene TRBV5-5 combines with J gene TRBJ2-1; 8 bases line up with TRBD1. Trimming took 8 bases from V and 1 from J; bases not matched to a gene: 5. The germline gives CDR1 SGHKS, CDR2 YYEKEE (reference sequence). This CDR3 has 14 residues.

The V call is TRBV2, the J call TRBJ2-7; TRBD1 is a possible D gene (5 bases). Germline CDR1 is SNHLY and CDR2 is FYNNEI. Trimming removed 5 bases at V and 0 bases at J, with 14 bases between. The CDR3 has 15 amino acids. The CDR3 here is CASSSNLDTSYEQYF. CDR3 sequence (DNA): TGTGCCAGCAGTTCTAATTTGGACACCTCCTACGAGCAGTACTTC.

The chain uses TRBV9 and TRBJ1-3; the D gene is possibly TRBD1 (6 bases). CDR3 length equals 16 residues. V was shortened by 3 bases and J by 0 bases, with 13 bases between the two germline ends. Looked up from germline, CDR1 is SGDLS and CDR2 is YYNGEE. DNA for the CDR3: TGTGCCAGCAGCGATCGGCAGGGGTTCTCTGGAAACACCATATATTTT. Translation: CASSDRQGFSGNTIYF.

The CDR3 nucleotides read TGTGCCAGCGGGAGGACAGGGCTCACAGATACGCAGTATTTT. It yields the protein CASGRTGLTDTQYF. V gene TRBV6-5 combines with J gene TRBJ2-3; 8 bases align to TRBD1. Germline CDR1 and CDR2: MNHEY and SVGAGI. Unmatched junction bases numbered 6, after V lost 8 bases and J lost 2 bases. This CDR3 region has 14 residues.

This clone was recorded once. The V gene is TRBV4-2, the J gene TRBJ1-5; 9 bases line up with TRBD1. Germline V gene data show CDR1 as LGHNA and CDR2 as YNFKEQ. The CDR3 spans 17 residues. Trimming cost V 4 bases and J 1 base; bases outside gene matches: 8. CDR3 DNA sequence: TGTGCCAGCAGCCCCCAATTGACAGGGGGAAGCAATCAGCCCCAGCATTTT. It translates to CASSPQLTGGSNQPQHF.

The V gene is TRBV30, the J gene TRBJ2-1; D unresolved. V lost 7 bases, J lost 8 bases, and 12 bases lay in between. The CDR3 is 11 residues long. Looked up from germline, CDR1 is GTSNPN and CDR2 is SVGIG (reference sequence). CDR3 bases: TGTGCCTTAAGGTGGGCTGATGAGCAGTTCTTC. It is translated as CALRWADEQFF.

Here the CDR3 reads CAWNDRVRSYEQYF. CDR3 nucleotides: TGTGCCTGGAACGACAGGGTTCGGTCCTACGAGCAGTACTTC. The chain uses TRBV30 and TRBJ2-7; 7 bases match TRBD1. CDR1 and CDR2 from the germline V gene are GTSNPN and SVGIG (reference sequence). CDR3 size: 14 residues. The V and J ends lost 4 bases and 1 base, in that order; junction bases with no gene match: 7. Based on the CDR3 plus reference TRBV30 and TRBJ2-7, the full variable domain is SQTIHQWPATLVQPVGSPLSLECTVEGTSNPNLYWYRQAAGRGLQLLFYSVGIGQISSEVPQNLSASRPQDRQFILSSKKLLLSDSGFYLCAWNDRVRSYEQYFGPGTRLTVT.

This chain links TRBV5-4 with TRBJ2-5; 11 bases are shared with TRBD2. With V trimmed by 1 base and J by 2 bases, 4 bases remained unmatched. CDR1 is SGHNT and CDR2 is YYREEE in the germline V gene (reference sequence). CDR3 length: 16 amino acids. CDR3 loop: CASSLSVAGGQETQYF. Here the CDR3 DNA reads TGTGCCAGCAGCTTGTCAGTAGCGGGGGGGCAAGAGACCCAGTACTTC.

J is TRBJ2-6 and V is TRBV30; a weak D match, TRBD1 (6 bases). This CDR3 has 16 residues. Trimming shortened V by 5 bases and J by 0 bases, and 14 bases separated the two germline ends. CDR1 and CDR2 from the germline V gene are GTSNPN and SVGIG (reference sequence). Here the CDR3 DNA reads TGTGCCTGGGGGGGCTCGGCTCTCTCTGGGGCCAACGTCCTGACTTTC. Translating it yields CAWGGSALSGANVLTF.

The rearrangement joins TRBV19 to TRBJ2-3, with 11 bases matching TRBD2. V was clipped by 5 bases and J by 4 bases; unmatched bases: 5. The CDR3 is 15 amino acids. Germline assignment: CDR1 LNHDA and CDR2 SQIVND (reference sequence). CDR3 in amino acids: CASSEPSGGSDTQYF. The CDR3 region has the DNA TGTGCCAGTAGTGAGCCTAGCGGGGGGTCAGATACGCAGTATTTT. The whole variable domain, filled in from reference TRBV19 and TRBJ2-3, reads DGGITQSPKYLFRKEGQNVTLSCEQNLNHDAMYWYRQDPGQGLRLIYYSQIVNDFQKGDIAEGYSVSREKKESFPLTVTSAQKNPTAFYLCASSEPSGGSDTQYFGPGTRLTVL.

V and J are TRBV5-1 and TRBJ1-6; D is uncertain. V was shortened by 6 bases and J by 0 bases, with 13 bases between the two germline ends. This CDR3 region has 16 residues. CDR1 is SGHRS, CDR2 YFSETQ, per germline. For the CDR3, the DNA is TGCGCCAGCAACTCGGGAGCAACCTCCTATAATTCACCCCTCCACTTT. Translated: CASNSGATSYNSPLHF.

In its sample, this clone was seen once. The chain joins TRBV2 to TRBJ1-6, with D tentatively TRBD1 (6 bases). From germline, CDR1 is SNHLY and CDR2 FYNNEI. V was shortened by 1 base and J by 10 bases, with 14 bases between the two germline ends. The CDR3 has 15 amino acids. CDR3 residues: CASSEETGSRSPLHF. The CDR3 DNA sequence: TGTGCCAGCAGTGAAGAGACAGGCTCGAGGTCACCCCTCCACTTT.

The rearrangement uses TRBV5-4 and TRBJ1-3; D ambiguous. Trimming cost V 0 bases and J 11 bases, with 12 bases left between them. CDR3 size: 13 residues. Germline CDR1 SGHNT, CDR2 YYREEE (reference sequence). The CDR3 nucleotides read TGTGCCAGCAGCTTGGGGGCCTCTGTCCCCATATATTTT. It specifies CASSLGASVPIYF.